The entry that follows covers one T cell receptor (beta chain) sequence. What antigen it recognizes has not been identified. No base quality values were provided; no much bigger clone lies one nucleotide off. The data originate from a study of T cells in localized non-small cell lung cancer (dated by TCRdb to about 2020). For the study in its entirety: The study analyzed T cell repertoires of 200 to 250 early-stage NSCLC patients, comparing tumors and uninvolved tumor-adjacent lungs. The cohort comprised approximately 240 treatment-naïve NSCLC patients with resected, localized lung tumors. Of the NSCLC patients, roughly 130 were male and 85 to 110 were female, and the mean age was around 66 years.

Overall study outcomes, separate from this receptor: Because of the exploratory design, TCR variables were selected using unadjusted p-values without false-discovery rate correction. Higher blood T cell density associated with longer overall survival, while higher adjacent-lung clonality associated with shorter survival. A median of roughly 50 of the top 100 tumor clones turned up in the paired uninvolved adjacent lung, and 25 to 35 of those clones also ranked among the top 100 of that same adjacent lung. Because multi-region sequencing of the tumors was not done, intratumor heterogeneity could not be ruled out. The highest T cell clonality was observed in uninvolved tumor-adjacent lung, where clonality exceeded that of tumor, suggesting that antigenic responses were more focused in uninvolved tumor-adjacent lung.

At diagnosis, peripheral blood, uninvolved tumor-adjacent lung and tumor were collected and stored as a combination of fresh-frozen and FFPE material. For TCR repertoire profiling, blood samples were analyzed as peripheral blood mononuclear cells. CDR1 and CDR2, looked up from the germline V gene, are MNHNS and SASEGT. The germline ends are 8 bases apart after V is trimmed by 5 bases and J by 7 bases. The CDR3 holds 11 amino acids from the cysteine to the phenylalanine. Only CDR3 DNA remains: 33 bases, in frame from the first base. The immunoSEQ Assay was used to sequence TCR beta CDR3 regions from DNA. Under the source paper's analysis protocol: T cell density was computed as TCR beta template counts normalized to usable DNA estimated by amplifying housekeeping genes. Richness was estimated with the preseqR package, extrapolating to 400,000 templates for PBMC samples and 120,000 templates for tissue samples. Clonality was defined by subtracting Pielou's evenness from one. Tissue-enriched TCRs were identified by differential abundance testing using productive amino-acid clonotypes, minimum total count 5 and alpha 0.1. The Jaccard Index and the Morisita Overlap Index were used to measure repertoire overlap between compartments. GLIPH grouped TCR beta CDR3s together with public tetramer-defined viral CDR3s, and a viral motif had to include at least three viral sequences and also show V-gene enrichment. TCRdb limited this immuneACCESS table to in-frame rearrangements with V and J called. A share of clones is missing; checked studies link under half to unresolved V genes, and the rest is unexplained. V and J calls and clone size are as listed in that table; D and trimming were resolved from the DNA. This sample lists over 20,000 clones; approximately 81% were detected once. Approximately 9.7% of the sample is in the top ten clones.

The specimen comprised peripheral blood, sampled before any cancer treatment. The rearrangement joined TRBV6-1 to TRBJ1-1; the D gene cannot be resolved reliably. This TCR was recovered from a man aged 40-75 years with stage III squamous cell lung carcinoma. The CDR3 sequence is CASSRVREAFF. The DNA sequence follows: TGTGCCAGCAGTAGGGTGCGTGAAGCTTTCTTT.